The source of this T cell receptor beta chain is a study of shared T cell receptors in the human thymus. The data were produced by immunoSEQ multiplex PCR, yet TCRdb's version contains in-frame clones alone and is incomplete. The sample consists of 600,000 to 900,000 clones, approximately 83% of them appearing once. CDR3 length: 15 amino acids. The germline gives CDR1 SQVTM, CDR2 ANQGSEA. V dropped 0 bases and J dropped 1 base, with 12 bases sitting between them. These data were also reused for a study on human thymus T cells.

Specimen: thymocytes. The clonotype comes from a girl in the first two years of life with a congenital heart defect. The rearrangement links TRBV29-1 to TRBJ1-1; a weak D match, TRBD1 (5 bases). As DNA, the CDR3 is TGCAGCGTTGAAGATAAAGGGGAGGAGAACACTGAAGCTTTCTTT. It translates to CSVEDKGEENTEAFF.